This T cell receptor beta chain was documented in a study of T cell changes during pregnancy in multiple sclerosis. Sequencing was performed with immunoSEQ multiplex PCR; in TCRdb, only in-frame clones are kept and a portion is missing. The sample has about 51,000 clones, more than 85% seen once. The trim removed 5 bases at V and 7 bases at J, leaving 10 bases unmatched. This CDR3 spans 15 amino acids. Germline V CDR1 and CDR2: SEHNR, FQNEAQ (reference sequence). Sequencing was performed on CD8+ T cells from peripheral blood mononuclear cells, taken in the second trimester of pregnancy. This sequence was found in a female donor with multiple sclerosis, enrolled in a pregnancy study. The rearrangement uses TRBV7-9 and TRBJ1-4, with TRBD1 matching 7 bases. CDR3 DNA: TGTGCCAGCAGCGCGGACAGGTATTCGGGTGAAAAACTGTTTTTT. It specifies CASSADRYSGEKLFF.